The sequence of this TCR beta chain was determined in a study of molecular identifiers for immune sequencing clone quantification. Study-wide points: Clones with over 20 RNA copies captured over 98% of effector molecules but under 1% of naive ones.

The authors built bulk TCR libraries by previously described methods with listed TCR primers. TCRdb called the PCR reads again in MiXCR, with one record for every CDR3 protein. This sample has about half a million distinct CDR3 sequences; about 22% occur once, and the top ten carry around 0.84%. The CDR3 contains 13 residues. CDR1 is MNHEY, CDR2 SMNVEV, per germline (reference sequence). The V end was cut by 0 bases, the J end by 6 bases, with 9 bases between. This clonotype appeared a few times. Antigen specificity is unknown. Naive CD8 library inputs spanned roughly 20,000 to 1,100,000 sorted cells and 10%, 30% or 50% RNA. Researchers sorted naive CD8 T cells as cells that were CD8+CD4-CCR7+CD45RA+.

The rearrangement uses TRBV27 and TRBJ2-7; D is perhaps TRBD1 (5 bases). The sequencing sample was made of naive CD8+ T cells from blood, with Jurkat cell RNA spiked in. Sample subset: FACS-sorted CD8+CD4-CCR7+CD45RA+ naive T cells. The origin of this receptor is a human donor in good health. Some libraries in this study had Jurkat cell RNA spiked in. The CDR3 protein is CASSLSGPGEQYF. The DNA of the CDR3 is TGTGCCAGCAGTTTATCGGGGCCTGGCGAGCAGTACTTC.